Listed here are 25 T cell receptor beta chains from one sample, sequenced in a study of post-analysis software for immune sequencing data. General observations from the study: Several TRBV segments were more frequent in patients than controls; TRBV5-6, TRBV5-1 and TRBV20-1 belonged to this group.

Antigens of these TCRs are unknown. Unique molecular identifiers were carried by the TCR beta cDNA libraries. TCRdb re-called the PCR reads with MiXCR, one entry per CDR3 protein. This sample has fewer than 850,000 distinct CDR3 sequences, with 46% found just once. Sequenced material: blood. These receptors came from a girl aged 10-17 years with multiple sclerosis.

The chain has TRBV6-6 and TRBJ2-2; TRBD1 matches 8 bases. The CDR3 runs to 16 residues. Germline loops: CDR1 MNHNY, CDR2 SVGAGI (reference sequence). Trimming cost V 4 bases and J 7 bases; bases outside gene matches: 11. The DNA of the CDR3 is TGTGCCAGCAGTTCCGGACGGGACAGGAGGAGCGGGGAGCTGTTTTTT. It encodes CASSSGRDRRSGELFF.

The chain combines TRBV6-1 with TRBJ2-1; either TRBD1 or TRBD2 may supply D (6 bases each). The ends were cut back, 8 bases at V and 4 bases at J, with 18 bases in the middle. Germline V gene lookup returns CDR1 MNHNS and CDR2 SASEGT. The CDR3 totals 15 residues. The CDR3 loop is CASLRGAIGYNEQFF. The CDR3 nucleotides are TGTGCCAGCTTGAGGGGGGCAATCGGGTACAATGAGCAGTTCTTC.

A few counts support this clonotype. This chain uses TRBV4-3 with TRBJ2-3, with 16 bases lining up with TRBD2. Germline CDR1 reads LGHNA; CDR2 reads YSLEER. With V trimmed by 0 bases and J by 4 bases, 7 bases remained unmatched. The CDR3 is made up of 19 amino acids. CDR3 nucleotides: TGCGCCAGCAGCCAAGAGGTCGGGACTAGCGGGAGGGCCGCAGATACGCAGTATTTT. It codes for CASSQEVGTSGRAADTQYF.

The chain uses TRBV4-1 and TRBJ2-1, with D possibly matching TRBD2 (5 bases). Germline lookup yields CDR1 MGHRA and CDR2 YSYEKL. This CDR3 region has 17 residues. Trimming took off 0 bases at V and 0 bases at J, with 12 bases between the two ends. The CDR3 reads CASSQDGLGYSYNEQFF. The DNA for the CDR3 is TGCGCCAGCAGCCAAGATGGACTTGGATACTCCTACAATGAGCAGTTCTTC.

The rearrangement uses TRBV20-1 and TRBJ2-5, with 8 bases lining up with TRBD2. V shed 7 bases and J 0 bases; nucleotides not matched to a gene: 7. Germline lookup yields CDR1 DFQATT and CDR2 SNEGSKA (reference sequence). This CDR3 has 14 residues. The CDR3 loop is CSGLTSENQETQYF. The CDR3 DNA reads as TGCAGTGGCCTGACTAGCGAAAACCAAGAGACCCAGTACTTC.

This clonotype was observed a handful of times. The chain combines TRBV12-3 or TRBV12-4 with TRBJ1-1; D remains unclear. Trimming left V 3 bases short and J 4 bases short, with 0 bases between. This CDR3 has 10 amino acids. CDR3 loop: CASSFTEAFF. The CDR3 DNA sequence: TGTGCCAGCAGTTTCACTGAAGCTTTCTTT.

V usage is TRBV2 and J usage is TRBJ2-2; the match to TRBD2 covers 7 bases. Germline V gene sequence: CDR1 SNHLY, CDR2 FYNNEI. V dropped 5 bases and J dropped 0; count of bases not matched to a gene: 3. This CDR3 contains 15 residues. This CDR3 is CASSPGTTNTGELFF. The DNA of the CDR3 is TGTGCCAGCAGTCCCGGGACTACGAACACCGGGGAGCTGTTTTTT. The full variable domain, in which reference TRBV2 and TRBJ2-2 provide the parts outside the CDR3, is EPEVTQTPSHQVTQMGQEVILRCVPISNHLYFYWYRQILGQKVEFLVSFYNNEISEKSEIFDDQFSVERPDGSNFTLKIRSTKLEDSAMYFCASSPGTTNTGELFFGEGSRLTVL.

This chain uses TRBV12-3 or TRBV12-4 with TRBJ1-4; 9 bases are a match to TRBD1. V shed 9 bases and J 8 bases; nucleotides not matched to a gene: 7. This CDR3 contains 13 residues. The CDR3 DNA follows: TGTGCCAGTACAGGGGGCTTTAGGGAAAAACTGTTTTTT. This codes for CASTGGFREKLFF.

Points on this clonotype: Possible read error: a much larger clone is one base away. This sequence joins TRBV20-1 and TRBJ2-1, with D tentatively TRBD2 (6 bases). The CDR3 consists of 12 residues. Trimming removed 5 bases from V and 7 bases from J, with 12 bases in between. Germline loops: CDR1 DFQATT, CDR2 SNEGSKA (reference sequence). This chain's CDR3 is CSAPTSRNEQFF. CDR3 bases: TGCAGTGCTCCGACTAGTCGGAATGAGCAGTTCTTC.

The sample holds a few counts of this clonotype. The gene calls are TRBV19 and TRBJ2-1, with 7 bases fitting TRBD2. This CDR3 comprises 14 residues. Trimming removed 5 bases from V and 7 bases from J; junction bases left unmatched: 8. Germline V gene sequence: CDR1 LNHDA, CDR2 SQIVND (reference sequence). The chain's CDR3 is CASSPKAGANEQFF. CDR3 DNA sequence: TGTGCCAGTAGTCCAAAGGCGGGAGCTAATGAGCAGTTCTTC.

This clonotype was counted once. The chain joins TRBV29-1 to TRBJ2-7; D might be TRBD2 (6 bases). The germline V gene has CDR1 SQVTM and CDR2 ANQGSEA. The CDR3 consists of 13 residues. The V gene lost 2 bases and the J gene lost 4 bases, with 12 bases spanning the gap. Written as DNA, the CDR3 is TGCAGCGTTGAATGGGGGGAGGAGTACGAGCAGTACTTC. Its translation is CSVEWGEEYEQYF.

The CDR3 sequence is CATGGTSGKVGYNEQFF. CDR3 coding DNA: TGTGCCACCGGGGGGACTAGCGGGAAGGTTGGCTACAATGAGCAGTTCTTC. This sequence joins TRBV2 and TRBJ2-1, with 13 bases identical to TRBD2. Trimming removed 10 bases from V and 3 bases from J; junction bases left unmatched: 12. Germline assignment: CDR1 SNHLY and CDR2 FYNNEI. This CDR3 has 17 amino acids.

This sequence joins TRBV5-1 and TRBJ1-1, with 7 nucleotides matching TRBD1. In germline, CDR1 is SGHRS, CDR2 YFSETQ. Trimming removed 4 bases from V and 6 bases from J; junction bases left unmatched: 15. The CDR3 extends over 16 amino acids. The CDR3 DNA sequence: TGCGCCAGCAGCCGTTGGGGTGGGGACAGCGGCCCTGAAGCTTTCTTT. Translating gives CASSRWGGDSGPEAFF.

This clonotype showed up many times. This chain joins TRBV27 and TRBJ1-1; the D is unclear. Trimming shortened V by 8 bases and J by 3 bases, and 19 bases separated the two germline ends. The CDR3 runs 15 residues. Germline CDR1 reads MNHEY; CDR2 reads SMNVEV (reference sequence). The CDR3 nucleotides are TGTGCCAGCCAGTTTATCGGAGGTCCTTACACTGAAGCTTTCTTT. It translates to CASQFIGGPYTEAFF.

The chain joins TRBV6-2 or TRBV6-3 to TRBJ2-7; the match to TRBD1 covers 7 bases. V lost 6 bases to trimming and J lost 5 bases; unmatched junction nucleotides: 7. This CDR3 comprises 13 residues. Per the germline V gene, CDR1 is MNHEY and CDR2 is SVGEGT. CDR3 bases: TGTGCCAGCAGACCCGACAGGGCTCACGAGCAGTACTTC. Translating gives CASRPDRAHEQYF.

This clonotype appeared many times. The chain is built from TRBV7-8 and TRBJ2-3, with no clear D. Germline assignment: CDR1 SGHVS and CDR2 FQNEAQ. CDR3 length: 14 amino acids. V was trimmed by 1 base and J by 1 base, leaving 6 bases between them. This CDR3 is CASSLGLGTDTQYF. The CDR3 DNA is TGTGCCAGCAGCTTAGGGTTAGGCACAGATACGCAGTATTTT.

This clonotype has only a few counts. This chain uses TRBV27 with TRBJ2-7; TRBD1 matches 9 bases. Germline V gene sequence: CDR1 MNHEY, CDR2 SMNVEV (reference sequence). V lost 5 bases and J lost 3; bases outside the gene matches: 11. CDR3 length: 16 amino acids. The CDR3 here is CASSTRGQGLYYEQYF. The CDR3 nucleotides read TGTGCCAGCAGTACGAGGGGACAGGGACTTTACTACGAGCAGTACTTC.

DNA of the CDR3: TGTGCCAGCAGTTTGTCATTAGCGGGATTAGCCAAAAACATTCAGTACTTC. Its translation is CASSLSLAGLAKNIQYF. The genes are TRBV12-3 or TRBV12-4 and TRBJ2-4; 8 bases line up with TRBD2. V gave up 3 bases and J gave up 0 bases; unmatched junction bases: 7. This CDR3 has 17 amino acids.

The genes are TRBV7-3 and TRBJ2-1; 16 bases are shared with TRBD2. The germline gives CDR1 SGHTA, CDR2 FQGTGA. This CDR3 comprises 20 residues. The ends lost 5 bases at V and 0 bases at J; junction bases unmatched: 10. The CDR3 spells CASSPAGTSGRGFSYNEQFF. The DNA for the CDR3 is TGTGCCAGCAGCCCTGCCGGGACTAGCGGGAGGGGGTTCTCCTACAATGAGCAGTTCTTC.

The chain combines TRBV29-1 with TRBJ2-3, with a weak D call TRBD2 (7 bases). Germline CDR1 reads SQVTM; CDR2 reads ANQGSEA. This CDR3 is built from 13 residues. The V and J ends lost 3 bases and 4 bases respectively, with 11 bases between them. Written as DNA, the CDR3 is TGCAGCGTTGAGTCGGGGGGCCCAGATACGCAGTATTTT. Its translation is CSVESGGPDTQYF.

The chain carries TRBV3-1 and TRBJ2-1, with a tentative D call TRBD2 (6 bases). The CDR3 spans 19 residues. Germline assignment: CDR1 LGHDT and CDR2 YNNKEL (reference sequence). The V gene lost 0 bases and the J gene lost 8 bases, with 26 bases spanning the gap. The CDR3 region is CASSQDSLHTGESKDEQFF. In DNA, the CDR3 is TGTGCCAGCAGCCAAGATTCCCTCCACACGGGAGAGTCTAAGGATGAGCAGTTCTTC.

This clonotype was recorded a few times. The rearrangement links TRBV12-3 or TRBV12-4 to TRBJ2-5, with TRBD2 as a possible D gene (6 bases). Trimming took off 1 base at V and 11 bases at J, with 32 bases between the two ends. The CDR3 sequence is 19 residues long. The chain's CDR3 is CASSLGRWVGGGTTWEQYF. CDR3 sequence (DNA): TGTGCCAGCAGTTTAGGCAGGTGGGTGGGGGGAGGAACGACGTGGGAGCAGTACTTC.

V usage is TRBV9 and J usage is TRBJ1-5; no clear D. This CDR3 contains 15 residues. Germline V gene sequence: CDR1 SGDLS, CDR2 YYNGEE. V gave up 0 bases and J gave up 4 bases, with 11 bases separating them. CDR3 residues: CASSVGEGRNQPQHF. The CDR3 DNA follows: TGTGCCAGCAGCGTAGGGGAAGGGAGGAATCAGCCCCAGCATTTT.

In this sample, this clonotype turned up many times. V and J are TRBV7-9 and TRBJ2-5, with D possibly TRBD1 on 5 matching bases. Germline V CDR1 and CDR2: SEHNR, FQNEAQ (reference sequence). The CDR3 is 13 amino acids. Trimming shortened V by 2 bases and J by 4 bases, and 8 bases separated the two germline ends. For the CDR3, the DNA is TGTGCCAGCAGCTTAAGGGGCCTAGAGACCCAGTACTTC. Translated, it gives CASSLRGLETQYF.

This chain joins TRBV5-1 and TRBJ2-5; 9 bases line up with TRBD2. In germline, CDR1 is SGHRS, CDR2 YFSETQ. After removal of 3 bases from V and 1 base from J, the junction contained 7 bases not matched to a gene. The CDR3 has 16 amino acids. CDR3 in amino acids: CASSWEAGGFQETQYF. The CDR3 coding sequence is TGCGCCAGCAGCTGGGAAGCGGGAGGATTCCAAGAGACCCAGTACTTC. The full variable domain, rest sourced from reference TRBV5-1 and TRBJ2-5, is KAGVTQTPRYLIKTRGQQVTLSCSPISGHRSVSWYQQTPGQGLQFLFEYFSETQRNKGNFPGRFSGRQFSNSRSEMNVSTLELGDSALYLCASSWEAGGFQETQYFGPGTRLLVL.